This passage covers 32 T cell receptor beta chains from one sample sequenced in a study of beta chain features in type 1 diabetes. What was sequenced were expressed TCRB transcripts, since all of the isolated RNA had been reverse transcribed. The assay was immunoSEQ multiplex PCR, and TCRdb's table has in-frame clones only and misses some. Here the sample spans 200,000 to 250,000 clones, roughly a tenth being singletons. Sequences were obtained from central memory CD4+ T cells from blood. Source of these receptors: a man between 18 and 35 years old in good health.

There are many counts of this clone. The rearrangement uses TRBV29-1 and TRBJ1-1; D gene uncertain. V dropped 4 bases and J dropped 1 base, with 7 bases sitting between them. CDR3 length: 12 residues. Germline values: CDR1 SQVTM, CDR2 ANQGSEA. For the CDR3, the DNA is TGCAGCGTTGCGAGCACGAACACTGAAGCTTTCTTT. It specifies CSVASTNTEAFF.

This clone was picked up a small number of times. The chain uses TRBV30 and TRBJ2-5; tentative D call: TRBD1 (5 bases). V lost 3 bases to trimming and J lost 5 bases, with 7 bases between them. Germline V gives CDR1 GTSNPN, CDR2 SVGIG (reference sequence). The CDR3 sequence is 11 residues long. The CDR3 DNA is TGTGCCTGGAGCAGGGTGGAGACCCAGTACTTC. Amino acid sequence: CAWSRVETQYF. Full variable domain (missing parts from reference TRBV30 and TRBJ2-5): SQTIHQWPATLVQPVGSPLSLECTVEGTSNPNLYWYRQAAGRGLQLLFYSVGIGQISSEVPQNLSASRPQDRQFILSSKKLLLSDSGFYLCAWSRVETQYFGPGTRLLVL.

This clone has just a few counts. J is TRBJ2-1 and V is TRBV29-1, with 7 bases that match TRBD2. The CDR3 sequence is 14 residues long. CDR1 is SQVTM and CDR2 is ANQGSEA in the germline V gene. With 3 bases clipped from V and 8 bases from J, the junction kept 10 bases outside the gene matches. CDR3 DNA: TGCAGCGTTGATCGAAGCGGGACCTTCCATGAGCAGTTCTTC. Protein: CSVDRSGTFHEQFF.

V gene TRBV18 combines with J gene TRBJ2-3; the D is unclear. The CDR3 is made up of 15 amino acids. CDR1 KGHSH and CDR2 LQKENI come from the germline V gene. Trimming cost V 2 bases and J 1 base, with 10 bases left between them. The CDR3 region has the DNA TGTGCCAGCTCACCAATAACGGATCGCACAGATACGCAGTATTTT. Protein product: CASSPITDRTDTQYF. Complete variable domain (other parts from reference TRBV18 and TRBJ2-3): NAGVMQNPRHLVRRRGQEARLRCSPMKGHSHVYWYRQLPEEGLKFMVYLQKENIIDESGMPKERFSAEFPKEGPSILRIQQVVRGDSAAYFCASSPITDRTDTQYFGPGTRLTVL.

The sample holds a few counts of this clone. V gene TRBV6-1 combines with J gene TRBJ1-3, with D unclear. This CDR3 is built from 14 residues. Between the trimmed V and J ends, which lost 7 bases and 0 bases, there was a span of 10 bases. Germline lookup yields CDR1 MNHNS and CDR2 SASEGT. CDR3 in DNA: TGTGCCAGCAATGCGGCTTCCTCTGGAAACACCATATATTTT. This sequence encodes CASNAASSGNTIYF.

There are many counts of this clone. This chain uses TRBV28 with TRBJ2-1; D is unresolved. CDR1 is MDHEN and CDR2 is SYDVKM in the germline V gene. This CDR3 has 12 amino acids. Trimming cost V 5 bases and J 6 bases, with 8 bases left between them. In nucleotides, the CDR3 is TGTGCCAGCAGTACACGGATCAATGAGCAGTTCTTC. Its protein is CASSTRINEQFF.

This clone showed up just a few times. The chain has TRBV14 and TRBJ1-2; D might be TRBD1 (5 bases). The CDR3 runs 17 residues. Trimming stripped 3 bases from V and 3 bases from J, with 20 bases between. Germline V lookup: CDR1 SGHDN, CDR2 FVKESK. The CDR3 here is CASSHRLGRGIHYGYTF. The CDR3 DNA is TGTGCCAGCAGCCACCGTTTGGGAAGGGGTATCCACTATGGCTACACCTTC. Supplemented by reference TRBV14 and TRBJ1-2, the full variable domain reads EAGVTQFPSHSVIEKGQTVTLRCDPISGHDNLYWYRRVMGKEIKFLLHFVKESKQDESGMPNNRFLAERTGGTYSTLKVQPAELEDSGVYFCASSHRLGRGIHYGYTFGSGTRLTVV.

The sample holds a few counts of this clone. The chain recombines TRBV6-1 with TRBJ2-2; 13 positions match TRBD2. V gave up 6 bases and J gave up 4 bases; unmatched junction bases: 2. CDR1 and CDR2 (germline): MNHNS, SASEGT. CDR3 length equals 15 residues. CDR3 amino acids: CASRGLAGFTGELFF. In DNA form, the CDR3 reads TGTGCCAGCAGGGGACTAGCGGGGTTCACCGGGGAGCTGTTTTTT.

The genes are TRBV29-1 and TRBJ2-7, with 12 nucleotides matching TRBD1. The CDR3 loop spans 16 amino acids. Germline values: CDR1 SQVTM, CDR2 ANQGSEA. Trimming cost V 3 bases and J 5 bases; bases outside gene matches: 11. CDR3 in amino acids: CSVDGAGTGGMDEQYF. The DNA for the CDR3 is TGCAGCGTTGATGGGGCCGGGACAGGGGGCATGGACGAGCAGTACTTC.

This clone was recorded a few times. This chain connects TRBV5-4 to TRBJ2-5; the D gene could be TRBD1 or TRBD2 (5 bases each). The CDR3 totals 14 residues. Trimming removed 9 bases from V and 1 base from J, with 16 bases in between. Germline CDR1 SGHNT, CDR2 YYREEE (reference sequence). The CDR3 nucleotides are TGTGCCATCCAGTCGGGGCAGCTCCAAGAGACCCAGTACTTC. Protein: CAIQSGQLQETQYF.

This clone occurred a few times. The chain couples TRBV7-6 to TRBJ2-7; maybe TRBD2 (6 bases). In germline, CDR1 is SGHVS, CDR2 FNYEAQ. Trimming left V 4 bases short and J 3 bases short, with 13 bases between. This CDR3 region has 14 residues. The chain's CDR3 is CASSSVHGSYEQYF. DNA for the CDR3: TGTGCCAGCAGCTCCGTCCACGGGAGCTACGAGCAGTACTTC.

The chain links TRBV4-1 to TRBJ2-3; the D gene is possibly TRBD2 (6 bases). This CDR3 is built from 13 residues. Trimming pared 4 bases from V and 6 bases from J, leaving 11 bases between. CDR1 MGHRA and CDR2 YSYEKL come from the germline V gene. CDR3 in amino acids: CASSRDSGDTQYF. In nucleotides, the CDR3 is TGCGCCAGCAGCCGGGACTCAGGGGATACGCAGTATTTT.

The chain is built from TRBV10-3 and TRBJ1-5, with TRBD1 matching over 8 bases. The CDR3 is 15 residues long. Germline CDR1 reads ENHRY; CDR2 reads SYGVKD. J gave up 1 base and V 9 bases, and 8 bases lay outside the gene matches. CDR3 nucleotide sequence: TGTGCCATTTCCCGGGACAGGTCCAGCAATCAGCCCCAGCATTTT. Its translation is CAISRDRSSNQPQHF.

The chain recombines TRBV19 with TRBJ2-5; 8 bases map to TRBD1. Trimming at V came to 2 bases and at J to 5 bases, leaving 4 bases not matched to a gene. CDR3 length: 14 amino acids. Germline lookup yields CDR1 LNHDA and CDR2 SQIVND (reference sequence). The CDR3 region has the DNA TGTGCCAGTAGTATACGGCAGGGGGCGGAGACCCAGTACTTC. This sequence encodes CASSIRQGAETQYF.

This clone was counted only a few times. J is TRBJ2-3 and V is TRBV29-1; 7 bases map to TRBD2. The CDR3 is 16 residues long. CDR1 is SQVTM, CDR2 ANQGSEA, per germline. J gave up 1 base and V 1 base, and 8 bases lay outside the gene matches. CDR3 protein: CSVEGGGRMGTDTQYF. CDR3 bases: TGCAGCGTTGAAGGCGGCGGGAGAATGGGCACAGATACGCAGTATTTT.

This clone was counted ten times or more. The CDR3 sequence is CASSEMAYKLANTEAFF. The CDR3 nucleotides read TGTGCCAGCAGTGAGATGGCATACAAACTAGCGAACACTGAAGCTTTCTTT. V gene TRBV6-1 combines with J gene TRBJ1-1; D is uncertain. The CDR3 totals 17 residues. Trimming shortened V by 3 bases and J by 1 base, and 18 bases separated the two germline ends. Germline CDR1 reads MNHNS; CDR2 reads SASEGT.

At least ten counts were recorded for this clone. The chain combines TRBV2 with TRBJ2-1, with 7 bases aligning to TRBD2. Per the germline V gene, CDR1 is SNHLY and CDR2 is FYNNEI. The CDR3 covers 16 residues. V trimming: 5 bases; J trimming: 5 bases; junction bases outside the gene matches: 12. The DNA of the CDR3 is TGTGCCAGCAGTCACGACCGAATAACTAGCGACAATGAGCAGTTCTTC. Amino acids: CASSHDRITSDNEQFF.

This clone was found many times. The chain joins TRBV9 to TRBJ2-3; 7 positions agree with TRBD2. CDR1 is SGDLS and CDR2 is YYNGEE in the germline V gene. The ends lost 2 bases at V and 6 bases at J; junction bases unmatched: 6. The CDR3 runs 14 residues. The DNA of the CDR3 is TGTGCCAGCAGCGTTAGCGGGCCTTGGGATACGCAGTATTTT. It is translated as CASSVSGPWDTQYF.

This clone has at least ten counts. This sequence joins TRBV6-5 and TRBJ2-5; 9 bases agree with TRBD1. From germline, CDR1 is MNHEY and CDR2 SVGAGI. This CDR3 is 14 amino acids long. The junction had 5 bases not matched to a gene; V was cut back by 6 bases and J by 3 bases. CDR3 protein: CASSGRDREETQYF. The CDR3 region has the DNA TGTGCCAGCAGCGGGCGGGACAGGGAAGAGACCCAGTACTTC.

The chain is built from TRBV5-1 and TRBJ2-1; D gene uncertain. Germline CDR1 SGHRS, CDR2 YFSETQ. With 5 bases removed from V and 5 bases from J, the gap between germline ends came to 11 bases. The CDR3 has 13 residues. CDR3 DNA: TGCGCCAGCAGATTATATGTCGACAATGAGCAGTTCTTC. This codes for CASRLYVDNEQFF.

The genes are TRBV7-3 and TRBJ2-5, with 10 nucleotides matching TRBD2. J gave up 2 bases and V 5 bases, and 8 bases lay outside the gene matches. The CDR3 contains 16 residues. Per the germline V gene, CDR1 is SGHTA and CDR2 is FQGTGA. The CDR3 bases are TGTGCCAGCAGCCCAGGCCTAGCGGGGGAACAAGAGACCCAGTACTTC. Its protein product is CASSPGLAGEQETQYF.

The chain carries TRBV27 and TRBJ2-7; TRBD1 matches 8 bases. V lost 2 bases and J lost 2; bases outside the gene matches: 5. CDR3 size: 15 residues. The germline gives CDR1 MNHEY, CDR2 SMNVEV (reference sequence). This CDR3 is CASSLRPGQAYEQYF. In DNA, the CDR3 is TGTGCCAGCAGTTTACGCCCGGGACAGGCCTACGAGCAGTACTTC.

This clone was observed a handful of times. Here the CDR3 DNA reads TGTGCCTGGAGTGCCGTCGGGAGAGCTGGAAACACCATATATTTT. It is translated as CAWSAVGRAGNTIYF. V and J are TRBV30 and TRBJ1-3; D is unclear. The CDR3 extends over 15 amino acids. Between the trimmed V and J ends, which lost 1 base and 2 bases, there was a span of 12 bases. CDR1 and CDR2 from the germline V gene are GTSNPN and SVGIG (reference sequence).

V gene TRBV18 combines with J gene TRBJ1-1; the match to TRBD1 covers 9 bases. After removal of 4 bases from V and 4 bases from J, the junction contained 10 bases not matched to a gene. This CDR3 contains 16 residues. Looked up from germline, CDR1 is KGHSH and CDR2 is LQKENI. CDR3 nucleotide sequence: TGTGCCAGCTCACTACAGGGGGCGGGCCTGAGCACTGAAGCTTTCTTT. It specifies CASSLQGAGLSTEAFF.

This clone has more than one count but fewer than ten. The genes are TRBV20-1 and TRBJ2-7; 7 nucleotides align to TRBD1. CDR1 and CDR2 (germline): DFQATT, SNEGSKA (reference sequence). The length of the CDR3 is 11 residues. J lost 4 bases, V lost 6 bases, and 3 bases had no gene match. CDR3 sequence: CSALQGYEQYF. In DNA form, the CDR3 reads TGCAGTGCGTTACAGGGGTACGAGCAGTACTTC.

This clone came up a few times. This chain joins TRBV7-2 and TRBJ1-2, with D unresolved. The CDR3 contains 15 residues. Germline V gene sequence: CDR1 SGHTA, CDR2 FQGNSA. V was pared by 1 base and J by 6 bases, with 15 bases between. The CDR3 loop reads CASSLEGIFFDGYTF. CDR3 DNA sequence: TGTGCCAGCAGCTTAGAAGGGATTTTCTTTGATGGCTACACCTTC.

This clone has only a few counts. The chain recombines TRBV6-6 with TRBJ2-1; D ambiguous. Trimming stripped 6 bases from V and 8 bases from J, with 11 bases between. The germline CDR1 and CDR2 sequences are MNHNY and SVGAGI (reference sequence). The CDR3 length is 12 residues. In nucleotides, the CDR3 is TGTGCCAGCAGCCCTAGGCTCTATGAGCAGTTCTTC. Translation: CASSPRLYEQFF.

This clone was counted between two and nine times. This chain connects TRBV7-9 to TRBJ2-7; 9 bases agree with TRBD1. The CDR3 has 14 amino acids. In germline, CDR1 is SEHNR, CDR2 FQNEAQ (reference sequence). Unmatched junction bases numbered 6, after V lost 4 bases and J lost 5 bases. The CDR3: CASSSLQGANEQYF. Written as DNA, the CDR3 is TGTGCCAGCAGCTCATTACAGGGGGCCAACGAGCAGTACTTC.

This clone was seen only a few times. The CDR3 nucleotides read TGTGCCAGCAGTCCTAGATACGAGCAGTACTTC. Translation gives CASSPRYEQYF. The J gene is TRBJ2-5, the V gene TRBV6-6; the D is unclear. The DNA matches TRBJ2-7 better at its end, which makes the J call doubtful. This CDR3 contains 11 residues. The V gene's germline CDR1 is MNHNY and CDR2 SVGAGI (reference sequence).

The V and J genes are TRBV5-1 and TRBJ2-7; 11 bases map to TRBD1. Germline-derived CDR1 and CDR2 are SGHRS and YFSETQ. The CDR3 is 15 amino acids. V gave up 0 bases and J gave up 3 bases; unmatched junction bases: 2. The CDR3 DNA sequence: TGCGCCAGCAGCTTGGGGACAGGGGGCTTCTACGAGCAGTACTTC. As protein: CASSLGTGGFYEQYF.

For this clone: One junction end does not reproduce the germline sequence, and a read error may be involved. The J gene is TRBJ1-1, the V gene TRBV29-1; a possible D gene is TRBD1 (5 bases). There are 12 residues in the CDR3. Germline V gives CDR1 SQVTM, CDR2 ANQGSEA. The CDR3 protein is CSGSLGLPEAFF. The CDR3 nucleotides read TGCAGCGGGAGTTTGGGGCTCCCTGAAGCGTTCTTT.

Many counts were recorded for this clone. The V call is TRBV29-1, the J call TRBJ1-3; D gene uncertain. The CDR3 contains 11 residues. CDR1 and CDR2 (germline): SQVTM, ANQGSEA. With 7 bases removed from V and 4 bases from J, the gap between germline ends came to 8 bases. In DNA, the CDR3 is TGCAGCGCCTCTTTGGGAAACACCATATATTTT. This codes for CSASLGNTIYF.